What follows describes a single T cell receptor beta chain. The target antigen is unknown. The V gene end was trimmed by 0 bases and the J gene end by 4 bases; junction bases not matched to a gene: 6. The CDR3 is made up of 15 amino acids. CDR1 and CDR2 from the germline V gene are GTSNPN and SVGIG (reference sequence). The data belong to a study of graft-versus-host responses after intestinal transplantation. Sequencing was performed with immunoSEQ multiplex PCR; in TCRdb, only in-frame clones are kept and a portion is missing. There are around 110,000 clones in the sample; around nine tenths occur only once, and approximately 0.18% lies in the top ten.

The receptor's source is a human donor who received an intestinal transplant. This sequence joins TRBV30 and TRBJ2-3, with TRBD1 matching over 8 bases. This specimen consisted of unstimulated CD4+ T cells sorted from spleen or lymph node cells, obtained before intestinal transplant. CDR3 in DNA: TGTGCCTGGAGTGTAACCAGGGGGCGTGCAGATACGCAGTATTTT. This encodes CAWSVTRGRADTQYF.